This is a list of T cell receptor beta chains from one sample in a study of blood T cell repertoires in COVID-19. Generated by immunoSEQ multiplex PCR, the TCRdb table keeps only in-frame clones and is missing some. Among 80,000 or so clones listed, roughly 80% were seen once. Specimen: peripheral blood. The receptors originated from a woman aged 55-70 years with acute or convalescent COVID-19. The CDR3 runs from the conserved cysteine through the conserved F or W. D genes are given only for firm matches. Rows give clone size only sometimes, using once, few, many, or a class for an expanded clone.

V	size	J	D	CDR3	DNA
TRBV2	-	TRBJ1-2	-	CASSDPGSVGYTF	TGTGCCAGCAGTGATCCCGGTTCGGTTGGCTACACCTTC
TRBV18	-	TRBJ2-1	-	CASSRGQSNEQFF	TGTGCCAGCTCGCGCGGACAGAGCAATGAGCAGTTCTTC
TRBV30	-	TRBJ1-2	-	CAWLGRSGGYTF	TGTGCCTGGTTGGGTCGATCGGGTGGCTACACCTTC
TRBV7-2	-	TRBJ1-1	-	CASSLVGSRLLLNTEAFF	TGTGCCAGCAGCTTAGTAGGCAGCAGGCTCCTTCTGAACACTGAAGCTTTCTTT
TRBV7-2	-	TRBJ2-3	-	CASSLAGTSTDTQYF	TGTGCCAGCAGCTTAGCGGGGACTAGCACAGATACGCAGTATTTT
TRBV7-9	once	TRBJ2-1	TRBD1	CASSSTGVNEQFF	TGTGCCAGCAGCTCGACAGGGGTCAATGAGCAGTTCTTC
TRBV10-1	-	TRBJ2-3	-	CASSEDGVLADTQYF	TGCGCCAGCAGTGAGGACGGGGTGTTGGCAGATACGCAGTATTTT
TRBV11-2	-	TRBJ2-7	TRBD1	CASSYGQGEGYEQYF	TGTGCCAGCAGCTACGGACAGGGGGAAGGCTACGAGCAGTACTTC
TRBV6-4	-	TRBJ1-1	-	CASSAQGNTEAFF	TGTGCCAGCAGTGCGCAGGGGAACACTGAAGCTTTCTTT
TRBV4-2	-	TRBJ1-6	TRBD1	CASSQDDRGNSPLHF	TGTGCCAGCAGCCAAGATGACAGGGGAAATTCACCCCTCCACTTT
TRBV20-1	-	TRBJ1-2	-	CSASPMGPGRNYGYTF	TGCAGTGCTAGTCCCATGGGTCCAGGGAGGAACTATGGCTACACCTTC
TRBV7-2	-	TRBJ1-6	-	CASSLVEGVDSPLHF	TGTGCCAGCAGCTTAGTAGAGGGGGTTGATTCACCCCTCCACTTT
TRBV28	few	TRBJ2-2	-	CASRSRGADTGELFF	TGTGCCAGCAGATCCAGGGGTGCGGACACCGGGGAGCTGTTTTTT
TRBV20-1	few	TRBJ1-2	-	CSAIGSYGYTF	TGCAGTGCAATAGGGAGCTATGGCTACACCTTC
TRBV29-1	-	TRBJ2-2	TRBD2	CSVEDYPAGGPTGELFF	TGCAGCGTTGAAGATTATCCAGCGGGGGGGCCAACCGGGGAGCTGTTTTTT
TRBV3-1/TRBV3-2	-	TRBJ2-1	TRBD2	CASSQAGLANNEQFF	TGTGCCAGCAGCCAGGCGGGACTAGCAAACAATGAGCAGTTCTTC
TRBV5-8	-	TRBJ2-5	-	CASSPRTSPSGETQYF	TGTGCCAGCAGCCCCCGGACATCTCCCAGCGGGGAGACCCAGTACTTC
TRBV18	-	TRBJ2-6	-	CASSPPVRPGANVLTF	TGTGCCAGCTCACCACCGGTCAGGCCCGGGGCCAACGTCCTGACTTTC
TRBV6-5	many	TRBJ1-5	TRBD1	CASRTGGGGNQPQHF	TGTGCCAGTAGGACAGGGGGTGGGGGCAATCAGCCCCAGCATTTT
TRBV19	-	TRBJ2-1	TRBD2	CASSRSGGNEQFF	TGTGCCAGTAGCAGGTCGGGGGGGAATGAGCAGTTCTTC
TRBV7-9	-	TRBJ1-2	TRBD1	CASRHDRGLTFTMRYGYTF	TGTGCCAGCAGACATGACAGGGGGCTCACCTTCACGATGCGATATGGCTACACCTTC
TRBV6-5	-	TRBJ2-7	TRBD1	CASSSQDRGPYEQYF	TGTGCCAGCAGTTCTCAGGACAGGGGGCCTTACGAGCAGTACTTC
TRBV4-3	-	TRBJ1-3	TRBD1	CASSQEGTAGNTIYF	TGCGCCAGCAGCCAAGAGGGGACAGCTGGAAACACCATATATTTT
TRBV7-8	-	TRBJ2-5	TRBD2	CASSPAGLAVQETQYF	TGTGCCAGCAGCCCAGCGGGACTAGCGGTCCAAGAGACCCAGTACTTC
TRBV7-3	-	TRBJ2-2	-	CASKETGTGELFF	TGTGCCAGCAAGGAGACGGGCACCGGGGAGCTGTTTTTT
TRBV12-3/TRBV12-4	-	TRBJ2-3	-	CASRSGVTQYF	TGTGCCAGCAGATCAGGGGTAACGCAGTATTTT
TRBV5-6	-	TRBJ2-2	-	CASRGTGTGELFF	TGTGCCAGCAGGGGTACAGGTACCGGGGAGCTGTTTTTT
TRBV19	-	TRBJ2-3	-	CASSISATSSTDTQYF	TGTGCCAGTAGTATATCGGCGACTAGTAGTACAGATACGCAGTATTTT
TRBV3-1/TRBV3-2	-	TRBJ1-2	-	CASSQEGQLDGSYGYTF	TGTGCCAGCAGCCAAGAAGGACAGCTCGACGGTAGCTATGGCTACACCTTC
TRBV24-1	-	TRBJ2-5	-	CATSDLQGLGAKETQYF	TGTGCCACCAGTGATTTGCAGGGTCTAGGCGCAAAAGAGACCCAGTACTTC
TRBV24-1	-	TRBJ2-2	-	CATSRDTGELFF	TGTGCCACCAGCCGAGACACCGGGGAGCTGTTTTTT
TRBV5-6	-	TRBJ1-4	-	CASSSYAGGATNEKLFF	TGTGCCAGCAGCTCGTATGCGGGGGGTGCAACTAATGAAAAACTGTTTTTT
TRBV4-1	-	TRBJ1-2	TRBD1	CASSQDPRTGQYGYTF	TGCGCCAGCAGCCAAGATCCCAGGACAGGGCAGTATGGCTACACCTTC
TRBV10-2	-	TRBJ2-1	TRBD2	CASSESIFPAGGPSSYNEQFF	TGCGCCAGCAGTGAGTCGATTTTTCCCGCGGGGGGGCCTTCCTCCTACAATGAGCAGTTCTTC
TRBV7-2	-	TRBJ2-5	TRBD2	CASSVELAGGLETQYF	TGTGCCAGCAGCGTAGAGCTAGCGGGGGGGCTAGAGACCCAGTACTTC
TRBV4-1	-	TRBJ1-6	TRBD1	CASSQGGQGGSPLHF	TGCGCCAGCAGCCAAGGGGGACAGGGGGGGTCACCCCTCCACTTT
TRBV5-6	-	TRBJ1-1	TRBD1	CASSRQGYTEAFF	TGTGCCAGCAGCAGACAGGGTTATACTGAAGCTTTCTTT
TRBV6-6	-	TRBJ2-7	-	CASSSQTGRPYEQYF	TGTGCCAGCAGTTCCCAGACAGGAAGACCCTACGAGCAGTACTTC
TRBV5-5	-	TRBJ1-6	-	CASSLEGRGGSPLHF	TGTGCCAGCAGCTTGGAAGGCAGGGGCGGGTCACCCCTCCACTTT